This passage covers 22 T cell receptor beta chains from one sample sequenced in a study of cytomegalovirus exposure and HLA in healthy donors. PCR primers comprised 60 Vbeta and 13 Jbeta primers. Generated by immunoSEQ multiplex PCR, the TCRdb table keeps only in-frame clones and is missing some. The sample comprises fewer than 250,000 clones, roughly 80% of which are singletons, and 2.9% rests with the top ten. Sequencing used PBMCs. The origin of the receptors is a young man in good health and CMV-seronegative.

This rearrangement joins TRBV6-5 to TRBJ1-2; 7 nucleotides agree with TRBD1. The ends lost 4 bases at V and 4 bases at J; junction bases unmatched: 6. Germline V gene sequence: CDR1 MNHEY, CDR2 SVGAGI. The CDR3 length is 14 residues. The CDR3 DNA reads TGTGCCAGCAGTTCCAGACAGGGAGCCTATGGCTACACCTTC. This sequence encodes CASSSRQGAYGYTF.

The gene calls are TRBV5-5 and TRBJ1-3, with D tentatively TRBD1 (5 bases). V lost 6 bases and J lost 0, with 10 bases in between. Germline V gives CDR1 SGHKS, CDR2 YYEKEE (reference sequence). CDR3 length: 14 residues. CDR3 DNA: TGTGCCAGCACGGAGACAGTCTCTGGAAACACCATATATTTT. Its translation is CASTETVSGNTIYF.

The V call is TRBV19, the J call TRBJ2-7; TRBD2 is a possible D gene (7 bases). Germline CDR1 LNHDA, CDR2 SQIVND (reference sequence). This CDR3 region has 15 residues. V lost 5 bases to trimming and J lost 2 bases, with 16 bases between them. The CDR3, as DNA: TGTGCCAGTAGTTTTTCGGGGGGCAGGGCCTACGAGCAGTACTTC. Encoded protein: CASSFSGGRAYEQYF.

V is TRBV27 and J is TRBJ1-4; D is unclear. This CDR3 region has 15 residues. CDR1 and CDR2 from the germline V gene are MNHEY and SMNVEV (reference sequence). V dropped 0 bases and J dropped 5 bases, with 10 bases sitting between them. In DNA, the CDR3 is TGTGCCAGCAGTTTATCGTTGGCAGTCAATGAAAAACTGTTTTTT. Amino acids: CASSLSLAVNEKLFF.

The J gene is TRBJ2-2, the V gene TRBV2; 9 bases match TRBD2. CDR1 is SNHLY and CDR2 is FYNNEI in the germline V gene. V lost 7 bases and J lost 0; bases outside the gene matches: 9. There are 17 residues in the CDR3. The CDR3 sequence is CASTRTAGGTNTGELFF. CDR3 DNA sequence: TGTGCCAGCACCCGAACCGCGGGGGGGACGAACACCGGGGAGCTGTTTTTT.

This clone was seen only once. V gene TRBV2 combines with J gene TRBJ2-2; D remains ambiguous. The CDR3 has 14 amino acids. Germline lookup yields CDR1 SNHLY and CDR2 FYNNEI. The ends were cut back, 2 bases at V and 0 bases at J, with 4 bases in the middle. The CDR3 spells CASSETANTGELFF. The CDR3 bases are TGTGCCAGCAGTGAAACTGCGAACACCGGGGAGCTGTTTTTT.

This clone occurred a few times. The J gene is TRBJ1-1, the V gene TRBV14, with D hard to call. V was cut by 4 bases and J by 4 bases, with 16 bases left in between. The germline V gene has CDR1 SGHDN and CDR2 FVKESK. This CDR3 comprises 15 residues. Here the CDR3 reads CASSPWAPETTEAFF. DNA of the CDR3: TGTGCCAGCAGCCCCTGGGCCCCCGAAACCACTGAAGCTTTCTTT.

This chain uses TRBV9 with TRBJ2-3; the D gene is possibly TRBD1 (6 bases). The CDR3 loop spans 16 amino acids. The V end was cut by 3 bases, the J end by 2 bases, with 16 bases between. Germline V gene lookup returns CDR1 SGDLS and CDR2 YYNGEE. The CDR3 DNA reads TGTGCCAGCAGCGCCCACAGGGCTCTCGTCACAGATACGCAGTATTTT. This translates into CASSAHRALVTDTQYF.

The chain combines TRBV28 with TRBJ2-3, with D perhaps TRBD1 (5 bases). The germline V gene has CDR1 MDHEN and CDR2 SYDVKM. V was pared by 2 bases and J by 0 bases, with 15 bases between. This CDR3 is 17 amino acids long. CDR3 protein: CASSLPLTDSSTDTQYF. CDR3 DNA: TGTGCCAGCAGTTTACCGCTGACAGATTCTAGCACAGATACGCAGTATTTT.

The J gene is TRBJ2-5, the V gene TRBV11-2; tentatively, D is TRBD2 (6 bases). The length of the CDR3 is 14 residues. Germline assignment: CDR1 SGHAT and CDR2 FQNNGV. The V end was cut by 3 bases, the J end by 5 bases, with 13 bases between. The CDR3 region is CASSFRGLRETQYF. CDR3 nucleotides: TGTGCCAGCAGCTTTCGGGGGTTACGGGAGACCCAGTACTTC. Full variable domain (remainder filled in from reference TRBV11-2 and TRBJ2-5): EAGVAQSPRYKIIEKRQSVAFWCNPISGHATLYWYQQILGQGPKLLIQFQNNGVVDDSQLPKDRFSAERLKGVDSTLKIQPAKLEDSAVYLCASSFRGLRETQYFGPGTRLLVL.

The V and J genes are TRBV7-9 and TRBJ2-1; a possible D gene is TRBD2 (6 bases). The V gene lost 5 bases and the J gene lost 6 bases, with 14 bases spanning the gap. Germline V gene lookup returns CDR1 SEHNR and CDR2 FQNEAQ (reference sequence). The CDR3 runs 14 residues. This CDR3 is CASSPSGSTNEQFF. DNA of the CDR3: TGTGCCAGCAGCCCCAGCGGGTCCACCAATGAGCAGTTCTTC.

The rearrangement joins TRBV4-1 to TRBJ2-7, with D unresolved. The V gene's germline CDR1 is MGHRA and CDR2 YSYEKL. Trimming took 1 base from V and 0 from J, leaving 13 bases between them. This CDR3 comprises 16 residues. CDR3 DNA: TGCGCCAGCAGCCAAGCGGTGGGCCTGAGCTCCTACGAGCAGTACTTC. Translation gives CASSQAVGLSSYEQYF.

The J gene is TRBJ2-5, the V gene TRBV5-6; no reliable D call. Between the trimmed V and J ends, which lost 1 base and 4 bases, there was a span of 2 bases. Germline CDR1 and CDR2: SGHDT and YYEEEE. The CDR3 has 11 residues. Here the CDR3 reads CASSLRETQYF. DNA for the CDR3: TGTGCCAGCAGCTTGCGAGAGACCCAGTACTTC.

This chain joins TRBV7-8 and TRBJ2-7; no definite D call. This CDR3 is 13 amino acids long. V was clipped by 3 bases and J by 3 bases, with 9 bases between them. From germline, CDR1 is SGHVS and CDR2 FQNEAQ. CDR3 in DNA: TGTGCCAGCAGCTTTGTCCTCTACTACGAGCAGTACTTC. Protein: CASSFVLYYEQYF.

This clone has only a few counts. The J gene is TRBJ2-7, the V gene TRBV2; D gene unclear. The CDR3 has 15 residues. V was pared by 1 base and J by 0 bases, with 10 bases between. Germline lookup yields CDR1 SNHLY and CDR2 FYNNEI. Here the CDR3 reads CASSEGPGSSYEQYF. Here the CDR3 DNA reads TGTGCCAGCAGTGAAGGTCCAGGTAGCTCCTACGAGCAGTACTTC.

The chain combines TRBV19 with TRBJ1-3; 7 bases line up with TRBD1. With V trimmed by 6 bases and J by 2 bases, 4 bases remained unmatched. The CDR3 extends over 14 amino acids. The germline V gene encodes CDR1 LNHDA and CDR2 SQIVND (reference sequence). The CDR3 DNA sequence: TGTGCCAGTAGGAAAACAGGGGCTGGAAACACCATATATTTT. This translates into CASRKTGAGNTIYF.

The genes are TRBV7-2 and TRBJ2-1; 15 bases agree with TRBD2. V gave up 4 bases and J gave up 7 bases; unmatched junction bases: 8. CDR1 and CDR2 (germline): SGHTA, FQGNSA. The CDR3 spans 17 residues. DNA for the CDR3: TGTGCCAGCAGCTCCGGACTAGCGGGGGGGCTTCGGAATGAGCAGTTCTTC. Its translation is CASSSGLAGGLRNEQFF.

The chain is built from TRBV29-1 and TRBJ1-4, with a possible D match to TRBD1 (6 bases). This CDR3 comprises 13 residues. The V gene lost 7 bases and the J gene lost 8 bases, with 17 bases spanning the gap. Germline loops: CDR1 SQVTM, CDR2 ANQGSEA. CDR3 nucleotides: TGCAGCGCCAAGAGGGGGTTGGGGGAAAAACTGTTTTTT. It codes for CSAKRGLGEKLFF.

The chain carries TRBV5-6 and TRBJ2-3; 10 positions match TRBD2. The junction had 6 bases not matched to a gene; V was cut back by 5 bases and J by 0 bases. CDR1 and CDR2 from the germline V gene are SGHDT and YYEEEE. This CDR3 region has 16 residues. For the CDR3, the DNA is TGTGCCAGCAGGACGCTAGCGGGGGCGAGCACAGATACGCAGTATTTT. It is translated as CASRTLAGASTDTQYF.

The rearrangement uses TRBV6-5 and TRBJ1-5; TRBD1 aligns across 7 bases. The germline V gene encodes CDR1 MNHEY and CDR2 SVGAGI. V was pared by 4 bases and J by 4 bases, with 4 bases of the junction left unmatched. This CDR3 region has 14 residues. CDR3 protein: CASSSDRDNQPQHF. In nucleotides, the CDR3 is TGTGCCAGCAGTTCTGACAGGGATAATCAGCCCCAGCATTTT.

This clone showed up many times. The V gene is TRBV2, the J gene TRBJ1-6, with TRBD1 matching over 9 bases. The CDR3 spans 15 residues. Germline CDR1 is SNHLY and CDR2 is FYNNEI. V shed 6 bases, J shed 8 bases, and the junction held 8 bases outside the gene matches. CDR3 amino acids: CASRGTGWSDSPLHF. CDR3 coding DNA: TGTGCCAGCAGGGGGACAGGGTGGAGCGATTCACCCCTCCACTTT.

This clone appeared a single time. V gene TRBV28 combines with J gene TRBJ1-2, with 7 bases that match TRBD1. Germline CDR1 is MDHEN and CDR2 is SYDVKM. V shed 9 bases, J shed 8 bases, and the junction held 9 bases outside the gene matches. The length of the CDR3 is 12 residues. Here the CDR3 reads CASKANRGGYTF. The CDR3 region has the DNA TGTGCCAGTAAAGCCAACAGGGGCGGCTACACCTTC.